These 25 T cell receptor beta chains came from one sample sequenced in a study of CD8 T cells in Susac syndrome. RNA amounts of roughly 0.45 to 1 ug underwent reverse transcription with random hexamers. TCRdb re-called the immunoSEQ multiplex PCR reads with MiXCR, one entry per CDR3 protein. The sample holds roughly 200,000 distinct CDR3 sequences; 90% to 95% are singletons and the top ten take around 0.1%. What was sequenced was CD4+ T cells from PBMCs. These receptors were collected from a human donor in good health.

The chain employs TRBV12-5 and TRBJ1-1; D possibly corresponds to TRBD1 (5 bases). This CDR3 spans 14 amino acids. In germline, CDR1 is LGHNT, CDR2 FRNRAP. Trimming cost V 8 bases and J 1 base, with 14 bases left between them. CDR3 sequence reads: CASQGESRNTEAFF. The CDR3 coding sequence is TGTGCTAGTCAGGGTGAGTCGAGGAACACTGAAGCTTTCTTT. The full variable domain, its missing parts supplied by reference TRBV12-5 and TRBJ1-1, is DARVTQTPRHKVTEMGQEVTMRCQPILGHNTVFWYRQTMMQGLELLAYFRNRAPLDDSGMPKDRFSAEMPDATLATLKIQPSEPRDSAVYFCASQGESRNTEAFFGQGTRLTVV.

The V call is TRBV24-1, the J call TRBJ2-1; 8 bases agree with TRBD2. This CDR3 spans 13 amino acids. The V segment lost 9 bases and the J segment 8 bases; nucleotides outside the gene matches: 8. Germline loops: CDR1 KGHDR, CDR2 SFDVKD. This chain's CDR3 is CATSGGADDEQFF. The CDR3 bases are TGTGCCACCTCCGGGGGGGCGGATGATGAGCAGTTCTTC.

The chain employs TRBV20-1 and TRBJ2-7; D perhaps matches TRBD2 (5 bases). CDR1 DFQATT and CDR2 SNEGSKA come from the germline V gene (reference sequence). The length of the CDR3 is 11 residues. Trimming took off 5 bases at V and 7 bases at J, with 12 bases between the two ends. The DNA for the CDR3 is TGCAGTGCTCGTCTAGAGGGTGAGCAGTACGTC. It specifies CSARLEGEQYV.

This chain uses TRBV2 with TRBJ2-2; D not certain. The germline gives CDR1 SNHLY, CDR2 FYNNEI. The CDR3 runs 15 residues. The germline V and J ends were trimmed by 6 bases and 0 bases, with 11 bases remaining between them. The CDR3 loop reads CASRRLAANTGELFF. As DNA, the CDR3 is TGTGCCAGCAGGAGGTTGGCAGCGAACACCGGGGAGCTGTTTTTT.

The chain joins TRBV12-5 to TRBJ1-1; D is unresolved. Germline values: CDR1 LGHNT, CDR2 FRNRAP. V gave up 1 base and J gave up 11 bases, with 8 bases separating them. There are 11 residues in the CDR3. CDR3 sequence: CASGLAGQAFF. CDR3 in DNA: TGTGCTAGTGGTTTGGCCGGGCAGGCTTTCTTT.

The CDR3 DNA reads TGTGCCAGCAGCCAAGCAGGGGCGCATGGCTACACCTTC. It is translated as CASSQAGAHGYTF. The genes are TRBV3-1 and TRBJ1-2, with a tentative D call TRBD1 (6 bases). V lost 1 base and J lost 6, with 9 bases in between. This CDR3 spans 13 amino acids. Germline CDR1 is LGHDT and CDR2 is YNNKEL (reference sequence). Together with reference TRBV3-1 and TRBJ1-2, the CDR3 gives the full variable domain: DTAVSQTPKYLVTQMGNDKSIKCEQNLGHDTMYWYKQDSKKFLKIMFSYNNKELIINETVPNRFSPKSPDKAHLNLHINSLELGDSAVYFCASSQAGAHGYTFGSGTRLTVV.

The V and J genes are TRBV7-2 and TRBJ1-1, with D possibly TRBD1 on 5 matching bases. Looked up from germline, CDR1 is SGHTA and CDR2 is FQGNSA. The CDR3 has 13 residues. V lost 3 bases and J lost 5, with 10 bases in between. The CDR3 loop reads CASSLFEGTEAFF. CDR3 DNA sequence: TGTGCCAGCAGCTTGTTCGAGGGGACTGAAGCTTTCTTT.

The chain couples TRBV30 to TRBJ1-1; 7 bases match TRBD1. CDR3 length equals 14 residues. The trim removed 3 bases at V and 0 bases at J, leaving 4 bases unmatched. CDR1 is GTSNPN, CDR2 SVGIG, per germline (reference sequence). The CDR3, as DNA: TGTGCCTGGAGGATGGACAGGTTGAACACTGAAGCTTTCTTT. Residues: CAWRMDRLNTEAFF. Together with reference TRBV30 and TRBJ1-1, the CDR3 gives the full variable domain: SQTIHQWPATLVQPVGSPLSLECTVEGTSNPNLYWYRQAAGRGLQLLFYSVGIGQISSEVPQNLSASRPQDRQFILSSKKLLLSDSGFYLCAWRMDRLNTEAFFGQGTRLTVV.

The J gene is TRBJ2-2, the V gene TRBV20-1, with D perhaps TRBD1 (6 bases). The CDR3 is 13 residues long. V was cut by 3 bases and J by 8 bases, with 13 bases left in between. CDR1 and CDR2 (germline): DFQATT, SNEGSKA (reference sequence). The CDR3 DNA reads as TGCAGTGCTAGGACAGGTCGGCTAGGGGAGCTGTTTTTT. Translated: CSARTGRLGELFF.

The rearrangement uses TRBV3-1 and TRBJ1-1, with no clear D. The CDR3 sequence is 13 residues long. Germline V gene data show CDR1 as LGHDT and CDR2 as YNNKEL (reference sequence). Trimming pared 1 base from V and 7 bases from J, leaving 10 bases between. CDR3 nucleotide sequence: TGTGCCAGCAGCCAAGTTCCGGAAGGTGAAGCTTTCTTT. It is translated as CASSQVPEGEAFF.

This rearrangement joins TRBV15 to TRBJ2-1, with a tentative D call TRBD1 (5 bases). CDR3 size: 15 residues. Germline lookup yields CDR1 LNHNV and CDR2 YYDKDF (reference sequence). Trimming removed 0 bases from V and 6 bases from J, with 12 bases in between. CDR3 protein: CATSRDRRRGNEQFF. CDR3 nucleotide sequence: TGTGCCACCAGCAGAGATAGGCGAAGGGGCAATGAGCAGTTCTTC.

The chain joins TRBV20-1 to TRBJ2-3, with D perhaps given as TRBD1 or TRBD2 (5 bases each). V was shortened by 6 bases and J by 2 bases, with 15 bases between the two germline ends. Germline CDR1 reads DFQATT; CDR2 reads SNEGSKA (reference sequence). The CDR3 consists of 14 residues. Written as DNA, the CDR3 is TGCAGTGCCCCCCCCCGTGGGACCACAGATACGCAGTATTTT. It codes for CSAPPRGTTDTQYF.

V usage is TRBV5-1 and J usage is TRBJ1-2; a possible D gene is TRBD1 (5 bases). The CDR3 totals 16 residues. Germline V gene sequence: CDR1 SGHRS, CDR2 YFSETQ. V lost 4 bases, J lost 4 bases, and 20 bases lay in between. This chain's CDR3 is CASSPVSGTEAYGYTF. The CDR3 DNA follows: TGCGCCAGCAGCCCAGTGTCCGGGACTGAAGCCTATGGCTACACCTTC.

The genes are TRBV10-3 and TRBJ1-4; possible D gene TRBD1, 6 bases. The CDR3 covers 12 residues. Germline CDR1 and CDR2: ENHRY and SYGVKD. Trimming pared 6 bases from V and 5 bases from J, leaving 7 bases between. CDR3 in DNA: TGTGCCATCAGCGACAGGAATGAAAAACTGTTTTTT. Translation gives CAISDRNEKLFF.

The chain's CDR3 is CASRKEGGDTEAFF. CDR3 bases: TGTGCCAGCAGGAAGGAGGGAGGGGACACTGAAGCTTTCTTT. The rearrangement links TRBV2 to TRBJ1-1, with D possibly being TRBD1 (5 bases). This CDR3 comprises 14 residues. The V end lost 6 bases, the J end lost 3 bases, and 14 bases lay between the germline ends. Germline values: CDR1 SNHLY, CDR2 FYNNEI.

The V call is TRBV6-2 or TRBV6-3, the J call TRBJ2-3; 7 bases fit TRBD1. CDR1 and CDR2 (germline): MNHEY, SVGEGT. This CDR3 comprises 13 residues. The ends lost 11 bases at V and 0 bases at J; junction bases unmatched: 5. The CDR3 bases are TGTGCCGGGGGACAGTCTAGCACAGATACGCAGTATTTT. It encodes CAGGQSSTDTQYF.

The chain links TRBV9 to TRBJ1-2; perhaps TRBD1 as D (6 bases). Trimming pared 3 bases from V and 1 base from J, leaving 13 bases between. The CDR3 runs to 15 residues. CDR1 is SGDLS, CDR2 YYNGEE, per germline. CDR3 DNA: TGTGCCAGCAGCGCTCAGGGGCTCGGTAACTATGGCTACACCTTC. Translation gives CASSAQGLGNYGYTF.

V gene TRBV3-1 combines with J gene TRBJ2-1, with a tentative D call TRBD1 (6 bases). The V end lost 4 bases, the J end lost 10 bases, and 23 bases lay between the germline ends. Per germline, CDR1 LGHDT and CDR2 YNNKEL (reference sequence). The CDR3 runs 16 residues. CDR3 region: CASSPTETLGASEQFF. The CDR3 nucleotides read TGTGCCAGCAGCCCCACCGAGACGTTGGGGGCAAGCGAGCAGTTCTTC.

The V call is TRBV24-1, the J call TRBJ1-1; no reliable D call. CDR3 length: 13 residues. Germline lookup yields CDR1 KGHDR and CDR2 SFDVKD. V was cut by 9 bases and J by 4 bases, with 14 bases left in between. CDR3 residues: CATALDGSTEAFF. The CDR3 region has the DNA TGTGCCACCGCGTTAGATGGATCCACTGAAGCTTTCTTT.

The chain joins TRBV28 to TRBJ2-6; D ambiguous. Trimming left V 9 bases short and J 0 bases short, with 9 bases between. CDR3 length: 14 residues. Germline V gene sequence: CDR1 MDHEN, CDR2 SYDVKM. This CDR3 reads CASARSSGANVLTF. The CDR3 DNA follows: TGTGCCAGTGCCCGCAGCTCTGGGGCCAACGTCCTGACTTTC.

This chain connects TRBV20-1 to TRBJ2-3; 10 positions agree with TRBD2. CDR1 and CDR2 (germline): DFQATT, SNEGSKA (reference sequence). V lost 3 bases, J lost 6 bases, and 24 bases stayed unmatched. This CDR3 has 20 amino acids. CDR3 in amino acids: CSASTPNRGTSDGPGDTQYF. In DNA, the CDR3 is TGCAGTGCTAGTACCCCAAATCGCGGGACTAGCGATGGACCGGGGGATACGCAGTATTTT.

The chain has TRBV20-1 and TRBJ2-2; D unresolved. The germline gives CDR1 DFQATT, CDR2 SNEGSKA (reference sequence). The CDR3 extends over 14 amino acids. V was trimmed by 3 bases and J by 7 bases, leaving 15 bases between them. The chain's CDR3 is CSASLGFRHGELFF. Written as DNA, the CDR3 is TGCAGTGCTAGCCTAGGATTTAGGCACGGGGAGCTGTTTTTT.

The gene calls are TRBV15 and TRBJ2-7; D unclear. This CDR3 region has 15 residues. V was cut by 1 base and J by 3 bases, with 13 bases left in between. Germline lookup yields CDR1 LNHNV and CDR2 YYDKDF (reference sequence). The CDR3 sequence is CATSRGGVGDYEQYV. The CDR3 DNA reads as TGTGCCACCAGCAGAGGAGGTGTTGGGGACTACGAGCAGTACGTC.

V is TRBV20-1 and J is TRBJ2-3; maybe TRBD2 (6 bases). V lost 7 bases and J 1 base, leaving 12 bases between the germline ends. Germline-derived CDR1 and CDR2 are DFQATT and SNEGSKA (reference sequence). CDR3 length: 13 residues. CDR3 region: CSGPSARTDTQYF. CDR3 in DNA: TGCAGTGGTCCTAGCGCCCGCACAGATACGCAGTATTTT.

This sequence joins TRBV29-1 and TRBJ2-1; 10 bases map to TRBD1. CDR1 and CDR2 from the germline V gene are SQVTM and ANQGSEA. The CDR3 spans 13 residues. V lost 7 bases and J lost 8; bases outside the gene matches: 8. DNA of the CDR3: TGCAGCGCCTTCACCGGGACAGGGGATGAGCAGTTCTTC. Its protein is CSAFTGTGDEQFF.